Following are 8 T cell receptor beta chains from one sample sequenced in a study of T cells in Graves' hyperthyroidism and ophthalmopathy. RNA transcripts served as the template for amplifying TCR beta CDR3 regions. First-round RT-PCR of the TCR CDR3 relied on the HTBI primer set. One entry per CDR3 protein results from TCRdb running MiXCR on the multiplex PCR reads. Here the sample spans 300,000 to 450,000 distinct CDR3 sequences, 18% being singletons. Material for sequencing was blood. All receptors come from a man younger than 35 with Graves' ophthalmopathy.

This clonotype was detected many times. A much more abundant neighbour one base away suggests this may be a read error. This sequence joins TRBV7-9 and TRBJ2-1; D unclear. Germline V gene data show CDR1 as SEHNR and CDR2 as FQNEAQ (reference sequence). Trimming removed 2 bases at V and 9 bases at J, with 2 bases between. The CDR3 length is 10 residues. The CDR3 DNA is TGTGCCAGCAGCTTAAGTGAGCAGTTCTTC. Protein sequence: CASSLSEQFF. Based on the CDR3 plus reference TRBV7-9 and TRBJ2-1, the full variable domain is DTGVSQNPRHKITKRGQNVTFRCDPISEHNRLYWYRQTLGQGPEFLTYFQNEAQLEKSRLLSDRFSAERPKGSFSTLEIQRTEQGDSAMYLCASSLSEQFFGPGTRLTVL.

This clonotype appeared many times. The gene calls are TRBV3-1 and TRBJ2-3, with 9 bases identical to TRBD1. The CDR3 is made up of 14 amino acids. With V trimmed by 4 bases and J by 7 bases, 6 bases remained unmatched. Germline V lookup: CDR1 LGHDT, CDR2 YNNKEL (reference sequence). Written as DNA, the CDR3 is TGTGCCAGCAGCCTGGACAGGGGTTGGAATACGCAGTATTTT. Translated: CASSLDRGWNTQYF.

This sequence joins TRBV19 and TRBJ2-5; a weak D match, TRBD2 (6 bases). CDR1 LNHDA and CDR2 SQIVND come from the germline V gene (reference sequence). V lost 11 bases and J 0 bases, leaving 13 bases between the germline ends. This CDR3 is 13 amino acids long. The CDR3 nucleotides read TGTGCCGTTGGGCGGAGGGACCAAGAGACCCAGTACTTC. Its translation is CAVGRRDQETQYF. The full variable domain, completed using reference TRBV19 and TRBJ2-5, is DGGITQSPKYLFRKEGQNVTLSCEQNLNHDAMYWYRQDPGQGLRLIYYSQIVNDFQKGDIAEGYSVSREKKESFPLTVTSAQKNPTAFYLCAVGRRDQETQYFGPGTRLLVL.

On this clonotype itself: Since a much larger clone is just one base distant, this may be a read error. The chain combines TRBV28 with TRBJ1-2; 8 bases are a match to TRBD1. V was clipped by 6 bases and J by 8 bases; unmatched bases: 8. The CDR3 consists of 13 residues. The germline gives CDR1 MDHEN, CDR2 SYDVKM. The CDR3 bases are TGTGCCAGCAGAAGACAGGGGTTAGGAGGCTACACCTTC. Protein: CASRRQGLGGYTF.

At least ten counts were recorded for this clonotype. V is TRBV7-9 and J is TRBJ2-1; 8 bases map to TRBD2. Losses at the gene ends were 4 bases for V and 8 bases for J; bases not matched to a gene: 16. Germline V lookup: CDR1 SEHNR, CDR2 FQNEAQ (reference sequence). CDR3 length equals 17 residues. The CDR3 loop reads CASSSPQNPGLVDEQFF. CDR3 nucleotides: TGTGCCAGCAGCTCCCCACAAAATCCGGGACTAGTAGATGAGCAGTTCTTC.

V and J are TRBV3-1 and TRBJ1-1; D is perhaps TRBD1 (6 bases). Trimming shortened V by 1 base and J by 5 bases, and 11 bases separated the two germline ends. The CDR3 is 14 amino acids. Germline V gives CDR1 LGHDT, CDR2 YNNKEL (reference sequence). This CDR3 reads CASSQVGQGTEAFF. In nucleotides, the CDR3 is TGTGCCAGCAGCCAAGTAGGCCAGGGGACTGAAGCTTTCTTT.

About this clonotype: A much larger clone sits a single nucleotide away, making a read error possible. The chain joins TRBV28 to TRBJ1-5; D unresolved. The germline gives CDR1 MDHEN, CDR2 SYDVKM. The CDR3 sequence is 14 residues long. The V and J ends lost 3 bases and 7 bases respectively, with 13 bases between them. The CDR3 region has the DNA TGTGCCAGCAGTTTTTTCGGGGTAGGACAGCCCCAGCATTTT. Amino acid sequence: CASSFFGVGQPQHF.

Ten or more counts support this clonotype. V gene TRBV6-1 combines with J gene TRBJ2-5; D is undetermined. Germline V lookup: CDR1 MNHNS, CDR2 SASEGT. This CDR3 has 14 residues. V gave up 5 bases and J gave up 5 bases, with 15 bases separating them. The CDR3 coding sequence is TGTGCCAGCAGTTCCCGGCTGGGGTGGGAGACCCAGTACTTC. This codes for CASSSRLGWETQYF.